One sample yielded the 15 T cell receptor beta chains listed below, sequenced in a study of T-cell reconstitution after alpha-beta-depleted transplantation in children (dated by TCRdb to between 2015 and 2016). The library was made by PCR. TCRdb names Illumina HiSeq 2500 as the instrument used. To normalize quantification of the TCRbeta repertoire, the TCR libraries were built with molecular barcoding that relied on unique molecular identifiers. In TCRdb, the public reads were trimmed at Q25 with fastp and aligned with MiXCR, with productive beta chains retained. Rows merge per CDR3 protein into single entries with the most common DNA and genes. The sample table contains some 390,000 distinct CDR3 sequences; only one count was recorded for around 20% of them. Of the sample, 3.5% to 4% falls within the top ten clones. Sequences were derived from PBMCs from the stem cell graft donor, sampled from the stem cell graft. These receptors were obtained from a human donor who donated a stem cell graft to a child with acute myeloid leukemia.

The chain employs TRBV10-3 and TRBJ2-1, with a possible D match to TRBD1 (5 bases). V shed 7 bases and J shed 6 bases, with 10 bases lying between them. Per the germline V gene, CDR1 is ENHRY and CDR2 is SYGVKD. This CDR3 comprises 12 residues. The CDR3 coding sequence is TGTGCCATCACTGGGGCGTCCAATGAGCAGTTCTTC. Its translation is CAITGASNEQFF.

The table lists this clonotype with a few counts. The chain uses TRBV12-3 or TRBV12-4 and TRBJ2-5; no reliable D call. Deletions cut 2 bases from V and 5 bases from J, with 12 bases between. The CDR3 sequence is 14 residues long. The CDR3 DNA reads as TGTGCCAGCAGTTTAAATTTTGCGACGGAGACCCAGTACTTC. Protein: CASSLNFATETQYF.

The chain has TRBV4-3 and TRBJ2-2; D could derive from TRBD1 or TRBD2 (5 bases each). The CDR3 totals 13 residues. The V end lost 1 base, the J end lost 9 bases, and 9 bases lay between the germline ends. The germline V gene has CDR1 LGHNA and CDR2 YSLEER. The CDR3 loop is CASSQGLGRELFF. The CDR3 DNA reads TGCGCCAGCAGCCAAGGATTGGGACGGGAGCTGTTTTTT.

This clonotype was counted between two and nine times. The rearrangement joins TRBV12-3 or TRBV12-4 to TRBJ2-2; 9 nucleotides match TRBD2. Trimming removed 7 bases from V and 6 bases from J; junction bases left unmatched: 3. The CDR3 has 13 amino acids. The CDR3 DNA reads TGTGCCAGCACAACTAGCGGGTCCGGGGAGCTGTTTTTT. This codes for CASTTSGSGELFF.

This clonotype was observed a handful of times. The chain is built from TRBV6-2 or TRBV6-3 and TRBJ2-2; tentatively, D is TRBD1 (5 bases). Trimming stripped 6 bases from V and 1 base from J, with 12 bases between. The CDR3 loop spans 15 amino acids. Per the germline V gene, CDR1 is MNHEY and CDR2 is SVGEGT. CDR3 bases: TGTGCCAGCAGAGTATGGACACGGAACACCGGGGAGCTGTTTTTT. This gives the protein CASRVWTRNTGELFF.

This clonotype appeared a single time. The V gene is TRBV3-1, the J gene TRBJ2-1, with TRBD1 identical over 10 bases. The CDR3 contains 16 residues. Trimming at V came to 5 bases and at J to 7 bases, leaving 11 bases not matched to a gene. CDR1 and CDR2 (germline): LGHDT, YNNKEL (reference sequence). The DNA for the CDR3 is TGTGCCAGCAGCAGACTCCCCAGGACAGGGGGGAATGAGCAGTTCTTC. Protein product: CASSRLPRTGGNEQFF.

The genes are TRBV28 and TRBJ2-7; D unclear. V was clipped by 6 bases and J by 3 bases, with 9 bases between them. The CDR3 loop spans 12 amino acids. Germline V gives CDR1 MDHEN, CDR2 SYDVKM. The CDR3 here is CASSKRVYEQYF. DNA of the CDR3: TGTGCCAGCAGCAAAAGGGTCTACGAGCAGTACTTC.

A few counts support this clonotype. The V gene is TRBV6-5, the J gene TRBJ1-5; D perhaps matches TRBD1 (6 bases). Germline lookup yields CDR1 MNHEY and CDR2 SVGAGI. Trimming cost V 0 bases and J 2 bases, with 14 bases left between them. The CDR3 is 17 amino acids. This CDR3 is CASSYSFLQGGNQPQHF. In DNA form, the CDR3 reads TGTGCCAGCAGTTACTCGTTCTTACAGGGTGGCAATCAGCCCCAGCATTTT.

This clonotype was detected only a few times. The genes are TRBV29-1 and TRBJ1-1; D unresolved. The CDR3 loop spans 12 amino acids. The V end lost 1 base, the J end lost 5 bases, and 8 bases lay between the germline ends. Germline assignment: CDR1 SQVTM and CDR2 ANQGSEA. CDR3 residues: CSVEGWETEAFF. The CDR3 coding sequence is TGCAGCGTTGAAGGATGGGAAACTGAAGCTTTCTTT.

V is TRBV4-1 and J is TRBJ1-3, with 7 bases that match TRBD1. This CDR3 is 15 amino acids long. In germline, CDR1 is MGHRA, CDR2 YSYEKL. V was pared by 1 base and J by 4 bases, with 4 bases of the junction left unmatched. In DNA form, the CDR3 reads TGCGCCAGCAGCCAAGGACAGGGCGCCGGAAACACCATATATTTT. Encoded protein: CASSQGQGAGNTIYF.

This clonotype was observed at least ten times. The CDR3 loop is CASSQGTSGRYEQYF. The CDR3 DNA is TGCGCCAGCAGCCAAGGGACTAGCGGGAGGTACGAGCAGTACTTC. V gene TRBV4-1 combines with J gene TRBJ2-7, with 14 bases matching TRBD2. Germline V gene lookup returns CDR1 MGHRA and CDR2 YSYEKL. The J segment lost 4 bases and the V segment lost 1 base, leaving 0 bases of the junction unmatched. CDR3 length equals 15 residues.

The V gene is TRBV27, the J gene TRBJ1-2; tentatively, D is TRBD1 (5 bases). This CDR3 spans 13 amino acids. The germline V gene encodes CDR1 MNHEY and CDR2 SMNVEV (reference sequence). Deletions cut 8 bases from V and 1 base from J, with 11 bases between. The CDR3 loop is CASAPGLNYGYTF. The CDR3 DNA is TGTGCCAGCGCGCCGGGACTTAACTATGGCTACACCTTC.

This chain joins TRBV29-1 and TRBJ2-1; the match to TRBD2 covers 11 bases. Germline V gene sequence: CDR1 SQVTM, CDR2 ANQGSEA. V trimming: 5 bases; J trimming: 7 bases; junction bases outside the gene matches: 13. The CDR3 spans 16 residues. The CDR3 region is CSVLANSGRGQNEQFF. CDR3 bases: TGCAGCGTTCTGGCCAATAGCGGGAGGGGCCAGAATGAGCAGTTCTTC.

This chain links TRBV28 with TRBJ1-1; possibly TRBD1 for D (6 bases). Germline CDR1 MDHEN, CDR2 SYDVKM. The CDR3 totals 15 residues. Trimming stripped 0 bases from V and 2 bases from J, with 10 bases between. DNA for the CDR3: TGTGCCAGCAGTTTATGGATGGGGGCTAACACTGAAGCTTTCTTT. It codes for CASSLWMGANTEAFF. The full variable domain, with the rest looked up from reference TRBV28 and TRBJ1-1, is DVKVTQSSRYLVKRTGEKVFLECVQDMDHENMFWYRQDPGLGLRLIYFSYDVKMKEKGDIPEGYSVSREKKERFSLILESASTNQTSMYLCASSLWMGANTEAFFGQGTRLTVV.

The chain is built from TRBV29-1 and TRBJ2-7; 11 bases line up with TRBD2. The V gene's germline CDR1 is SQVTM and CDR2 ANQGSEA. CDR3 size: 13 residues. Trimming removed 4 bases from V and 6 bases from J; junction bases left unmatched: 5. This chain's CDR3 is CSVVTSGRLEQYF. CDR3 nucleotides: TGCAGCGTTGTTACTAGCGGGAGACTCGAGCAGTACTTC.